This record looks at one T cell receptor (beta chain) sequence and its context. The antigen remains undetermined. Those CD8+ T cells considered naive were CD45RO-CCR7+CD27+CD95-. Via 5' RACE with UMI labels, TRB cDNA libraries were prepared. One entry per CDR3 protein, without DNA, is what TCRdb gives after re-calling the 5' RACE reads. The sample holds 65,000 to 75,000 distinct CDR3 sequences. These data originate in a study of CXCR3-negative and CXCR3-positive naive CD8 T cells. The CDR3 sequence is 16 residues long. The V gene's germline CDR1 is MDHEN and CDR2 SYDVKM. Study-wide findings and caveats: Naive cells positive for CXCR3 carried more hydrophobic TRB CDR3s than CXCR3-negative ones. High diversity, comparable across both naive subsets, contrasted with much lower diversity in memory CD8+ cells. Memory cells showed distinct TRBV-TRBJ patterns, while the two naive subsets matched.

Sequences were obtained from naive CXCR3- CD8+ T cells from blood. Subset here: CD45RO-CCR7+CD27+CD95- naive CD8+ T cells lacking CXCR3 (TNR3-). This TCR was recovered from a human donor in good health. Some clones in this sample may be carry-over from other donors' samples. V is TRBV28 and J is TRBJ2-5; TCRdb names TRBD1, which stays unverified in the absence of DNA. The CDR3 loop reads CASLKPGRLYQETQYF.